This TCR beta chain appears in the sequencing data of a study of OX40 agonist ivuxolimab in advanced cancers. The wider study: An agonistic human IgG2 monoclonal antibody against OX40 (CD134) was given.

Study results and caveats: There were, on average, more expanded clones in CD8+ T cells than in CD4+. Certain nonresponders likewise exhibited a low normalized T-cell clonal expansion.

This CDR3 contains 15 residues. V gave up 0 bases and J gave up 4 bases, with 13 bases separating them. CDR1 is SGHRS and CDR2 is YFSETQ in the germline V gene. To note about this clone: As yet, its antigen is unknown.

The repertoire was sequenced with immunoSEQ multiplex PCR; TCRdb's copy has only in-frame clones and lacks some. The table shows about 44,000 clones, with 70% to 90% occurring only once. The chain has TRBV5-1 and TRBJ1-2; D gene unclear. This sample comprised CD4+ or CD8+ T cells sorted from blood, obtained in a trial of the OX40 agonist ivuxolimab. This receptor was taken from an adult with an advanced solid tumor such as melanoma, head and neck, liver or kidney cancer. This CDR3 is CASSLVIGMAYGYTF. CDR3 DNA: TGCGCCAGCAGCTTGGTGATAGGGATGGCCTATGGCTACACCTTC.